These 32 T cell receptor beta chains originate from one sample sequenced in a study of cytomegalovirus exposure and HLA in healthy donors. TCRdb's copy holds only in-frame clones and misses some; the assay was immunoSEQ multiplex PCR. The sample shows 150,000 to 200,000 clones, approximately 85% of them seen only once. The sample taken for sequencing was PBMCs. The receptors come from a woman aged 18-35 years in good health and CMV-seronegative.

The table lists this clone with a few counts. The chain couples TRBV5-1 to TRBJ1-3; 7 bases map to TRBD1. J lost 0 bases, V lost 0 bases, and 3 bases had no gene match. CDR3 length: 16 residues. CDR1 SGHRS and CDR2 YFSETQ come from the germline V gene. The CDR3 loop reads CASSLEGQTSGNTIYF. CDR3 in DNA: TGCGCCAGCAGCTTGGAGGGACAGACCTCTGGAAACACCATATATTTT. Variable domain in full (rest from reference TRBV5-1 and TRBJ1-3): KAGVTQTPRYLIKTRGQQVTLSCSPISGHRSVSWYQQTPGQGLQFLFEYFSETQRNKGNFPGRFSGRQFSNSRSEMNVSTLELGDSALYLCASSLEGQTSGNTIYFGEGSWLTVV.

The chain is built from TRBV6-5 and TRBJ1-2, with 7 positions matching TRBD1. Trimming cost V 7 bases and J 8 bases; bases outside gene matches: 10. The germline V gene encodes CDR1 MNHEY and CDR2 SVGAGI. This CDR3 contains 13 residues. The chain's CDR3 is CASTPGTATGYTF. CDR3 sequence (DNA): TGTGCCAGCACCCCCGGGACAGCCACCGGCTACACCTTC.

This chain links TRBV29-1 with TRBJ2-1; 12 bases align to TRBD2. The CDR3 is made up of 15 amino acids. Germline CDR1 reads SQVTM; CDR2 reads ANQGSEA. With V trimmed by 2 bases and J by 7 bases, 6 bases remained unmatched. CDR3 region: CSVESSGRAANEQFF. The CDR3 region has the DNA TGCAGCGTTGAATCTAGCGGGAGGGCAGCGAATGAGCAGTTCTTC.

The genes are TRBV19 and TRBJ1-5; D may be TRBD1 (6 bases). CDR3 size: 15 residues. Deletions cut 1 base from V and 4 bases from J, with 11 bases between. Germline loops: CDR1 LNHDA, CDR2 SQIVND (reference sequence). CDR3 sequence reads: CASSIAAGANQPQHF. CDR3 bases: TGTGCCAGTAGTATAGCGGCAGGGGCGAATCAGCCCCAGCATTTT.

The chain combines TRBV10-3 with TRBJ2-3; 8 nucleotides match TRBD1. V dropped 10 bases and J dropped 0; count of bases not matched to a gene: 3. Germline CDR1 and CDR2: ENHRY and SYGVKD. The CDR3 is 13 amino acids. CDR3 coding DNA: TGTGCCAGCCGGGACAGGAGCACAGATACGCAGTATTTT. It encodes CASRDRSTDTQYF.

The chain couples TRBV7-9 to TRBJ1-2; D not certain. Deletions cut 0 bases from V and 5 bases from J, with 10 bases between. Germline values: CDR1 SEHNR, CDR2 FQNEAQ (reference sequence). The CDR3 totals 14 residues. CDR3 sequence: CASSLAGAAYGYTF. CDR3 nucleotides: TGTGCCAGCAGCTTAGCGGGCGCAGCTTATGGCTACACCTTC.

This sequence joins TRBV18 and TRBJ1-2, with TRBD1 matching over 8 bases. Germline loops: CDR1 KGHSH, CDR2 LQKENI. The V gene end was trimmed by 3 bases and the J gene end by 8 bases; junction bases not matched to a gene: 5. The CDR3 has 13 residues. The CDR3 loop is CASSPDRVVGYTF. The CDR3 DNA follows: TGTGCCAGCTCACCGGACAGGGTCGTGGGCTACACCTTC.

The genes are TRBV5-1 and TRBJ2-7; D is undetermined. Per germline, CDR1 SGHRS and CDR2 YFSETQ. The CDR3 is 13 amino acids. Trimming removed 0 bases at V and 5 bases at J, with 9 bases between. The CDR3 loop reads CASSLAVQDEQYF. CDR3 DNA: TGCGCCAGCAGCTTGGCGGTGCAGGACGAGCAGTACTTC.

There are a few counts of this clone. This chain's CDR3 is CSVPGTGLYEQYF. CDR3 DNA: TGCAGCGTTCCAGGGACAGGGCTTTACGAGCAGTACTTC. This sequence joins TRBV29-1 and TRBJ2-7; TRBD1 matches 9 bases. CDR1 is SQVTM and CDR2 is ANQGSEA in the germline V gene. Trimming cost V 5 bases and J 4 bases; bases outside gene matches: 6. This CDR3 region has 13 residues.

The rearrangement links TRBV6-1 to TRBJ2-5, with TRBD2 matching over 8 bases. Germline CDR1 reads MNHNS; CDR2 reads SASEGT. CDR3 length: 16 residues. The junction had 8 bases not matched to a gene; V was cut back by 1 base and J by 4 bases. The DNA of the CDR3 is TGTGCCAGCAGTGAAGTTCGGGGGGGTGTTGTAGAGACCCAGTACTTC. Translating it yields CASSEVRGGVVETQYF.

This rearrangement joins TRBV11-2 to TRBJ1-1; possible D gene TRBD1, 5 bases. CDR1 and CDR2 (germline): SGHAT, FQNNGV. V lost 0 bases, J lost 5 bases, and 13 bases lay in between. This CDR3 has 15 residues. Here the CDR3 reads CASSLDRVVRTEAFF. The CDR3, as DNA: TGTGCCAGCAGCTTAGACAGGGTAGTGAGGACTGAAGCTTTCTTT. Full variable domain (outside the CDR3, taken from reference TRBV11-2 and TRBJ1-1): EAGVAQSPRYKIIEKRQSVAFWCNPISGHATLYWYQQILGQGPKLLIQFQNNGVVDDSQLPKDRFSAERLKGVDSTLKIQPAKLEDSAVYLCASSLDRVVRTEAFFGQGTRLTVV.

V and J are TRBV10-3 and TRBJ1-3; no reliable D call. CDR1 and CDR2 (germline): ENHRY, SYGVKD. Trimming left V 4 bases short and J 0 bases short, with 7 bases between. CDR3 length: 14 amino acids. For the CDR3, the DNA is TGTGCCATCAGTGGGTCACTCTCTGGAAACACCATATATTTT. Translated, it gives CAISGSLSGNTIYF.

The chain employs TRBV5-4 and TRBJ2-3, with a weak D call TRBD2 (6 bases). The germline V and J ends were trimmed by 0 bases and 0 bases, with 8 bases remaining between them. CDR1 and CDR2 (germline): SGHNT, YYREEE (reference sequence). This CDR3 has 15 amino acids. CDR3 bases: TGTGCCAGCAGCTTGGAGGGGAGGAGCACAGATACGCAGTATTTT. Its translation: CASSLEGRSTDTQYF.

The chain recombines TRBV7-2 with TRBJ1-5; 9 nucleotides match TRBD1. The CDR3 extends over 16 amino acids. Germline lookup yields CDR1 SGHTA and CDR2 FQGNSA. V dropped 1 base and J dropped 3; count of bases not matched to a gene: 4. The CDR3 is CASSLVGTGSNQPQHF. DNA of the CDR3: TGTGCCAGCAGCTTAGTGGGGACAGGGTCCAATCAGCCCCAGCATTTT.

The CDR3 here is CSVEDRRGRGGTDTQYF. The CDR3 DNA reads TGCAGCGTTGAAGATCGGCGCGGGAGGGGTGGCACAGATACGCAGTATTTT. The genes are TRBV29-1 and TRBJ2-3; 9 positions agree with TRBD2. The V gene's germline CDR1 is SQVTM and CDR2 ANQGSEA. The CDR3 covers 17 residues. V shed 0 bases, J shed 1 base, and the junction held 8 bases outside the gene matches.

The CDR3 DNA reads TGTGCCTGGAGTGTCGGGAGGGAGACCCAGTACTTC. Translating it yields CAWSVGRETQYF. The V call is TRBV30, the J call TRBJ2-5, with 7 nucleotides matching TRBD2. Germline CDR1 is GTSNPN and CDR2 is SVGIG (reference sequence). V trimming: 0 bases; J trimming: 5 bases; junction bases outside the gene matches: 0. This CDR3 comprises 12 residues.

This clone came up a few times. The chain recombines TRBV6-1 with TRBJ1-2, with 7 bases that match TRBD1. Unmatched junction bases numbered 10, after V lost 8 bases and J lost 1 base. Germline lookup yields CDR1 MNHNS and CDR2 SASEGT. This CDR3 has 15 residues. The CDR3 protein is CASFTGTAINYGYTF. The DNA for the CDR3 is TGTGCCAGCTTCACCGGGACAGCGATTAACTATGGCTACACCTTC.

The chain joins TRBV7-8 to TRBJ1-2, with D possibly TRBD1 on 5 matching bases. V lost 4 bases and J 7 bases, leaving 16 bases between the germline ends. The CDR3 sequence is 14 residues long. Germline-derived CDR1 and CDR2 are SGHVS and FQNEAQ. The CDR3 nucleotides read TGTGCCAGCAGCTCCCTTGACAGCCTGGGTGGCTACACCTTC. Amino acids: CASSSLDSLGGYTF.

The chain recombines TRBV6-6 with TRBJ2-2; 8 bases are shared with TRBD1. Per germline, CDR1 MNHNY and CDR2 SVGAGI (reference sequence). The CDR3 runs to 16 residues. V lost 0 bases, J lost 6 bases, and 6 bases stayed unmatched. The CDR3 nucleotides read TGTGCCAGCAGTTACTCGATGCAGGGGGCTGCCGGGGAGCTGTTTTTT. Translation gives CASSYSMQGAAGELFF.

This chain uses TRBV10-2 with TRBJ1-1; 7 bases align to TRBD1. The CDR3 spans 15 residues. The V segment lost 0 bases and the J segment 7 bases; nucleotides outside the gene matches: 8. Germline lookup yields CDR1 WSHSY and CDR2 SAAADI. The CDR3 DNA follows: TGCGCCAGCAGTGAGTCATACAGGGGAGTCGGTGAAGCTTTCTTT. Its translation is CASSESYRGVGEAFF.

The rearrangement links TRBV7-9 to TRBJ1-2; 7 bases are a match to TRBD1. Trimming removed 5 bases from V and 0 bases from J; junction bases left unmatched: 6. This CDR3 spans 15 amino acids. Germline V CDR1 and CDR2: SEHNR, FQNEAQ (reference sequence). In DNA form, the CDR3 reads TGTGCCAGCAGCCCAAGGACAGGAGCTAACTATGGCTACACCTTC. Protein: CASSPRTGANYGYTF.

The chain carries TRBV18 and TRBJ1-1; D is possibly TRBD1 (5 bases). CDR1 KGHSH and CDR2 LQKENI come from the germline V gene. The ends were cut back, 3 bases at V and 11 bases at J, with 13 bases in the middle. The CDR3 is 12 residues long. Here the CDR3 DNA reads TGTGCCAGCTCACCTCAAGGACAAGCGGCTTTCTTT. Protein sequence: CASSPQGQAAFF.

The V gene is TRBV19, the J gene TRBJ1-4; 7 bases fit TRBD1. This CDR3 comprises 13 residues. Per the germline V gene, CDR1 is LNHDA and CDR2 is SQIVND (reference sequence). With V trimmed by 6 bases and J by 6 bases, 4 bases remained unmatched. The CDR3: CASRQGRDEKLFF. CDR3 nucleotides: TGTGCCAGTAGACAGGGGCGGGATGAAAAACTGTTTTTT.

This chain links TRBV7-7 with TRBJ2-1; TRBD1 matches 7 bases. Germline trimming cut 1 base from V and 11 bases from J; bases unmatched to any gene: 8. This CDR3 spans 14 amino acids. The germline V gene encodes CDR1 SSHAT and CDR2 FNYEAQ (reference sequence). The CDR3 region has the DNA TGTGCCAGCAGCTTAGTCCCACGGACAGGCAAGCAGTTCTTC. Encoded protein: CASSLVPRTGKQFF.

Note on this clone: The sample has other DNA sequences that encode this CDR3 too. The rearrangement links TRBV30 to TRBJ2-4; D might be TRBD2 (7 bases). CDR1 GTSNPN and CDR2 SVGIG come from the germline V gene (reference sequence). This CDR3 is 12 amino acids long. V was clipped by 5 bases and J by 9 bases, with 14 bases between them. This chain's CDR3 is CAWGRGAGIQYF. CDR3 nucleotide sequence: TGTGCCTGGGGGAGGGGGGCGGGCATTCAGTACTTC.

The CDR3 DNA sequence: TGTGCCAGCACCATTACCACAGGGGTGCCGCTCCGGGAGACCCAGTACTTC. This encodes CASTITTGVPLRETQYF. The genes are TRBV11-2 and TRBJ2-5; 7 bases map to TRBD1. The CDR3 spans 17 residues. Trimming took 7 bases from V and 5 from J; bases not matched to a gene: 19. Germline V gene data show CDR1 as SGHAT and CDR2 as FQNNGV.

The genes are TRBV11-2 and TRBJ2-7, with TRBD1 identical over 9 bases. The germline V gene encodes CDR1 SGHAT and CDR2 FQNNGV. The CDR3 loop spans 14 amino acids. Losses at the gene ends were 5 bases for V and 7 bases for J; bases not matched to a gene: 9. The CDR3 coding sequence is TGTGCCAGCAGCCCCGGGACAGGGCCAAGGGAGCAGTACTTC. Its translation: CASSPGTGPREQYF.

The chain couples TRBV7-3 to TRBJ2-2; 11 bases are shared with TRBD1. The CDR3 has 15 amino acids. Germline-derived CDR1 and CDR2 are SGHTA and FQGTGA. Trimming cost V 5 bases and J 5 bases; bases outside gene matches: 4. CDR3 coding DNA: TGTGCCAGCAGCCCAAGGGACAGGGGGACCGGGGAGCTGTTTTTT. It translates to CASSPRDRGTGELFF.

The rearrangement links TRBV6-7 to TRBJ1-1; 7 bases fit TRBD1. TRBV6-7 is reported as an ORF; its role is uncertain. Unmatched junction bases numbered 8, after V lost 6 bases and J lost 1 base. The CDR3 totals 15 residues. Here the CDR3 DNA reads TGTGCCAGCAGGACCTGCCGGGACAGGAACACTGAAGCTTTCTTT. This codes for CASRTCRDRNTEAFF.

The rearrangement joins TRBV30 to TRBJ1-1, with 7 bases that match TRBD1. This CDR3 has 16 amino acids. Trimming cost V 8 bases and J 1 base; bases outside gene matches: 16. The germline V gene encodes CDR1 GTSNPN and CDR2 SVGIG (reference sequence). The CDR3 nucleotides are TGTGCCCGAACGGAGAGGGGGCGAAAGGGGAACACTGAAGCTTTCTTT. This gives the protein CARTERGRKGNTEAFF. The variable domain in full, with the rest retrieved from reference TRBV30 and TRBJ1-1, is SQTIHQWPATLVQPVGSPLSLECTVEGTSNPNLYWYRQAAGRGLQLLFYSVGIGQISSEVPQNLSASRPQDRQFILSSKKLLLSDSGFYLCARTERGRKGNTEAFFGQGTRLTVV.

The rearrangement uses TRBV6-1 and TRBJ2-5; TRBD1 agrees at 10 bases. The CDR3 is 14 amino acids. Germline V CDR1 and CDR2: MNHNS, SASEGT. V shed 10 bases and J 4 bases; nucleotides not matched to a gene: 9. CDR3 region: CAIHARDRGETQYF. The CDR3 DNA reads TGTGCCATTCATGCCAGGGACAGGGGAGAGACCCAGTACTTC.

This chain connects TRBV7-8 to TRBJ2-1; D possibly corresponds to TRBD2 (5 bases). Germline V gives CDR1 SGHVS, CDR2 FQNEAQ. V lost 4 bases and J 6 bases, leaving 7 bases between the germline ends. The CDR3 is 12 amino acids. The CDR3 protein is CASSYTSNEQFF. The CDR3 DNA reads as TGTGCCAGCAGCTACACTAGCAATGAGCAGTTCTTC.